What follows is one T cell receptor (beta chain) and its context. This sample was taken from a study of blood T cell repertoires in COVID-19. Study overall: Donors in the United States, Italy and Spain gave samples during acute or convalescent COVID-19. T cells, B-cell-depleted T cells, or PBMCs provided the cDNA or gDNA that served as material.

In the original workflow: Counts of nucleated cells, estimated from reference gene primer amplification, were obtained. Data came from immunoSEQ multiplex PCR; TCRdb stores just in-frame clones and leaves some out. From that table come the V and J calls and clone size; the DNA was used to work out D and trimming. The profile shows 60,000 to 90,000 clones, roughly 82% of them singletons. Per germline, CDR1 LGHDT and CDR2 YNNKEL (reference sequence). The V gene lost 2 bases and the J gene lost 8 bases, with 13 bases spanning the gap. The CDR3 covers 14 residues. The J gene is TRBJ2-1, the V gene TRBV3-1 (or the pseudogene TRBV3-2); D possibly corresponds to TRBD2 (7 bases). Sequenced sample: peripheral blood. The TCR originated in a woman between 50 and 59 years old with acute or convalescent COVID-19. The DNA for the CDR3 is TGTGCCAGCAGCCAAATGGGGGGGCGGGATGAGCAGTTCTTC. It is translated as CASSQMGGRDEQFF.